This T cell receptor (beta chain) derives from a study of T cell responses to AZD1222 COVID-19 vaccine. Data came from immunoSEQ multiplex PCR; TCRdb stores just in-frame clones and leaves some out. The sample lists over 95,000 clones, roughly 84% seen once, with approximately 15% in the top ten. This CDR3 contains 19 residues. After removal of 3 bases from V and 6 bases from J, the junction contained 24 bases not matched to a gene. Germline V gene lookup returns CDR1 GTSNPN and CDR2 SVGIG (reference sequence). The TCR comes from an adult who received the AZD1222 COVID-19 vaccine. The chain is built from TRBV30 and TRBJ2-7; 9 bases are shared with TRBD1. Sequenced material: peripheral blood, taken 28 days after the second AZD1222 dose. CDR3 in amino acids: CAWRTGDRVSYWAGGEQYF. DNA for the CDR3: TGTGCCTGGAGGACGGGGGACAGGGTATCGTATTGGGCAGGTGGCGAGCAGTACTTC.